The 18 T cell receptor beta chains listed next were all sequenced from one sample in a study of blood T cells in healthy people across ages. A J-beta primer mix and a sample-barcoded 5' primer were used in a second PCR of about 7 to 11 cycles. TCRdb passed the 5' RACE reads through MiXCR, listing each CDR3 protein once. This sample has 870,000 or so distinct CDR3 sequences, with roughly 26% found just once. Source material: blood. These receptors all come from a woman at least 80 years old in good health.

The J gene is TRBJ1-2, the V gene TRBV6-1; D ambiguous. This CDR3 region has 13 residues. Germline lookup yields CDR1 MNHNS and CDR2 SASEGT. V lost 4 bases to trimming and J lost 6 bases, with 12 bases between them. Here the CDR3 reads CASSVSGLDGYTF. The DNA of the CDR3 is TGTGCCAGCAGTGTATCCGGGTTGGATGGCTACACCTTC.

A remark on this clonotype: Being one base from a much bigger clone, this may be a read error. This chain links TRBV29-1 with TRBJ2-1; D is undetermined. V dropped 7 bases and J dropped 3 bases, with 16 bases sitting between them. The CDR3 length is 14 residues. CDR1 SQVTM and CDR2 ANQGSEA come from the germline V gene. CDR3 nucleotides: TGCAGCGGGACGGGCCTCAGGATCTACAATGAGCAGTTCTTC. Its protein is CSGTGLRIYNEQFF.

Comment on this clonotype: A much larger clone differs by one base, so this may be a read error. Here the CDR3 omits its conserved ending phenylalanine or tryptophan, so a read error is the likely source. V is TRBV16 and J is TRBJ1-2; 8 positions match TRBD1. J was trimmed by 3 bases and V by 0 bases; bases with no gene match: 6. The CDR3 consists of 16 residues. Per the germline V gene, CDR1 is KGHSY and CDR2 is FQNENV. CDR3 nucleotides: TGTGCCAGCAGCCAATCGTCACAGGGGGGCGACTATGGCTACACCTGC. It encodes CASSQSSQGGDYGYTC.

The table lists this clonotype with a few counts. The chain recombines TRBV6-5 with TRBJ1-1; D is undetermined. The CDR3 loop spans 13 amino acids. Looked up from germline, CDR1 is MNHEY and CDR2 is SVGAGI. Between the trimmed V and J ends, which lost 4 bases and 1 base, there was a span of 7 bases. The CDR3 protein is CASSFTKNTEAFF. CDR3 DNA: TGTGCCAGCAGTTTCACAAAGAACACTGAAGCTTTCTTT.

The sample holds many counts of this clonotype. This rearrangement joins TRBV20-1 to TRBJ2-3; 10 positions agree with TRBD2. Germline CDR1 is DFQATT and CDR2 is SNEGSKA (reference sequence). V lost 6 bases, J lost 3 bases, and 6 bases stayed unmatched. The CDR3 loop spans 14 amino acids. CDR3 sequence: CSAISGGLTDTQYF. DNA of the CDR3: TGCAGTGCCATTAGCGGGGGGTTGACAGATACGCAGTATTTT.

This sequence joins TRBV10-3 and TRBJ1-1, with 7 bases fitting TRBD1. CDR3 size: 16 residues. The trim removed 3 bases at V and 0 bases at J, leaving 7 bases unmatched. Germline CDR1 ENHRY, CDR2 SYGVKD. The chain's CDR3 is CAISESDRVMNTEAFF. The CDR3 nucleotides read TGTGCCATCAGTGAATCCGACAGGGTAATGAACACTGAAGCTTTCTTT.

Turning to this clonotype: An end of the junction does not agree with germline; a read error may underlie this. The chain couples TRBV7-2 to TRBJ2-1, with TRBD2 matching over 16 bases. The CDR3 is 19 residues long. CDR1 is SGHTA and CDR2 is FQGNSA in the germline V gene. This CDR3 is CAGSLLPGLAGGSGNEQFF. CDR3 DNA: TGTGCCGGCAGCTTACTACCGGGACTAGCGGGGGGGTCTGGAAATGAGCAGTTCTTC. The full variable domain, its missing parts supplied by reference TRBV7-2 and TRBJ2-1, is GAGVSQSPSNKVTEKGKDVELRCDPISGHTALYWYRQSLGQGLEFLIYFQGNSAPDKSGLPSDRFSAERTGGSVSTLTIQRTQQEDSAVYLCAGSLLPGLAGGSGNEQFFGPGTRLTVL.

This clonotype was recorded once. The rearrangement uses TRBV6-5 and TRBJ2-7; perhaps TRBD1 as D (6 bases). This CDR3 has 14 residues. Trimming took 7 bases from V and 0 from J, leaving 13 bases between them. The germline gives CDR1 MNHEY, CDR2 SVGAGI. This chain's CDR3 is CASTPRTVSYEQYF. The CDR3 bases are TGTGCCAGCACTCCTAGGACAGTCTCCTACGAGCAGTACTTC.

This clonotype appeared a single time. The chain employs TRBV18 and TRBJ2-5; the D call may be TRBD1 or TRBD2 (5 bases each). V was pared by 0 bases and J by 0 bases, with 14 bases between. Germline values: CDR1 KGHSH, CDR2 LQKENI. The CDR3 has 17 residues. This chain's CDR3 is CASSPPMGRGNQETQYF. DNA for the CDR3: TGTGCCAGCTCACCACCGATGGGACGGGGAAACCAAGAGACCCAGTACTTC. The full variable domain, completed using reference TRBV18 and TRBJ2-5, is NAGVMQNPRHLVRRRGQEARLRCSPMKGHSHVYWYRQLPEEGLKFMVYLQKENIIDESGMPKERFSAEFPKEGPSILRIQQVVRGDSAAYFCASSPPMGRGNQETQYFGPGTRLLVL.

This clonotype has ten or more counts. The V gene is TRBV29-1, the J gene TRBJ1-1; possible D gene TRBD1, 6 bases. The CDR3 is made up of 13 amino acids. The ends were cut back, 6 bases at V and 6 bases at J, with 17 bases in the middle. The germline CDR1 and CDR2 sequences are SQVTM and ANQGSEA. CDR3 region: CSVGGTGAAEAFF. The CDR3 nucleotides read TGCAGCGTAGGTGGGACGGGGGCGGCTGAAGCTTTCTTT.

J is TRBJ1-5 and V is TRBV20-1; TRBD1 matches 7 bases. With V trimmed by 6 bases and J by 6 bases, 14 bases remained unmatched. Per germline, CDR1 DFQATT and CDR2 SNEGSKA (reference sequence). The CDR3 is 15 residues long. The CDR3 sequence: CSAVYRGHATQPQHF. The CDR3 region has the DNA TGCAGTGCGGTATACAGGGGACACGCAACTCAGCCCCAGCATTTT.

This clonotype was seen once. This may be a read error, as it is one base from a much larger clone. The J gene is TRBJ2-1, the V gene TRBV20-1; 7 bases line up with TRBD2. Germline V CDR1 and CDR2: DFQATT, SNEGSKA (reference sequence). This CDR3 spans 14 amino acids. The DNA of the CDR3 is TGCAGTGCTTGGGGGGGGTCTTCCATGAATGGGCAGTTCTTC. As protein: CSAWGGSSMNGQFF.

This clonotype occurred many times. This chain links TRBV30 with TRBJ2-7; D is possibly TRBD1 (5 bases). CDR3 length: 12 amino acids. Trimming took 1 base from V and 6 from J, leaving 10 bases between them. In germline, CDR1 is GTSNPN, CDR2 SVGIG (reference sequence). CDR3 protein: CAWSEQVFEQYF. CDR3 in DNA: TGTGCCTGGAGTGAACAGGTTTTCGAGCAGTACTTC.

This clonotype showed up many times. The J gene is TRBJ1-2, the V gene TRBV7-9; maybe TRBD1 (6 bases). Trimming shortened V by 6 bases and J by 2 bases, and 19 bases separated the two germline ends. CDR1 and CDR2 (germline): SEHNR, FQNEAQ (reference sequence). This CDR3 contains 16 residues. The CDR3 reads CASSRNILTGNYGYTF. The CDR3 nucleotides read TGTGCCAGCAGTCGTAACATACTAACAGGGAACTATGGCTACACCTTC.

The CDR3 DNA is TGTGCCAGCAGTAACCGGGACTTCCTCCACAATGAGCAGTTCTTC. Amino acids: CASSNRDFLHNEQFF. J is TRBJ2-1 and V is TRBV6-2 or TRBV6-3; D perhaps matches TRBD2 (6 bases). Germline CDR1 and CDR2: MNHEY and SVGEGT. The CDR3 has 15 amino acids. The germline V and J ends were trimmed by 5 bases and 5 bases, with 16 bases remaining between them.

This clonotype was counted between two and nine times. The chain joins TRBV3-1 to TRBJ1-5; D possibly corresponds to TRBD1 (6 bases). Trimming took 4 bases from V and 2 from J, leaving 12 bases between them. Germline lookup yields CDR1 LGHDT and CDR2 YNNKEL (reference sequence). The CDR3 loop spans 15 amino acids. In DNA, the CDR3 is TGTGCCAGCAGCCCGGGACATAGCGGCAATCAGCCCCAGCATTTT. It yields the protein CASSPGHSGNQPQHF.

The table lists this clonotype with many counts. V and J are TRBV20-1 and TRBJ2-3, with 9 positions matching TRBD1. In germline, CDR1 is DFQATT, CDR2 SNEGSKA (reference sequence). This CDR3 comprises 15 residues. V was clipped by 4 bases and J by 2 bases; unmatched bases: 7. The CDR3 here is CSAIDRGSYTDTQYF. In nucleotides, the CDR3 is TGCAGTGCTATCGACAGGGGGTCCTACACAGATACGCAGTATTTT.

In the case of this clonotype: A much bigger clone sits one base away, suggesting this may be a read error. The chain carries TRBV9 and TRBJ2-1; TRBD2 matches at 9 bases. The J call may be in error: the DNA end matches TRBJ2-7 better. The CDR3 is 16 amino acids. Germline lookup yields CDR1 SGDLS and CDR2 YYNGEE. CDR3 coding DNA: TGTGCCAGCAGCACCGTCGGCGGGGGGGCCTACAATGAGCAGTACTTC. As protein: CASSTVGGGAYNEQYF.